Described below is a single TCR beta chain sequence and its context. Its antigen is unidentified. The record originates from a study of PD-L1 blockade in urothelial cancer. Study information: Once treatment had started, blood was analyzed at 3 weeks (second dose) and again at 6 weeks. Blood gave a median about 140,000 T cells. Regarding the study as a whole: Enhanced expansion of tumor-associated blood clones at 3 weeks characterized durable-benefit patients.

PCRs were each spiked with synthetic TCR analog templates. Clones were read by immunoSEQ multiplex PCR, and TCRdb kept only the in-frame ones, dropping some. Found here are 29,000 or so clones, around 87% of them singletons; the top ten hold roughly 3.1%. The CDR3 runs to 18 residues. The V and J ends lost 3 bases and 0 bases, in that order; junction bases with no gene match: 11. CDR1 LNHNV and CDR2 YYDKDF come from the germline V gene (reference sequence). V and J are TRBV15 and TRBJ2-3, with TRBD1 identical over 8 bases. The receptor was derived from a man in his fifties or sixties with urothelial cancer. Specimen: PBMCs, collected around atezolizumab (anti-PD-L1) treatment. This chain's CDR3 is CATSSGQGSPPSTDTQYF. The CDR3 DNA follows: TGTGCCACCAGCAGCGGACAGGGCAGTCCCCCTAGCACAGATACGCAGTATTTT.